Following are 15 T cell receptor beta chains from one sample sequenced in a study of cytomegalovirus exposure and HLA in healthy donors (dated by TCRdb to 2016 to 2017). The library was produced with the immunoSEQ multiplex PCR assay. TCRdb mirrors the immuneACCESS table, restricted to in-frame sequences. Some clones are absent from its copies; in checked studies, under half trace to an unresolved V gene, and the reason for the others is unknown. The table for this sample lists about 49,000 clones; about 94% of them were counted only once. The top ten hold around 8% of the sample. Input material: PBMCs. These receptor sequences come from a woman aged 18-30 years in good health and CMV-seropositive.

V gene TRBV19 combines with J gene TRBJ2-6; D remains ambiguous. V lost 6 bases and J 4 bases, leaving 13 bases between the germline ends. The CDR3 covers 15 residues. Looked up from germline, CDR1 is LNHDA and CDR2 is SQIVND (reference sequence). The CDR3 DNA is TGTGCCAGTAGCCCAACAGTCTCCGGGGCCAACGTCCTGACTTTC. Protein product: CASSPTVSGANVLTF.

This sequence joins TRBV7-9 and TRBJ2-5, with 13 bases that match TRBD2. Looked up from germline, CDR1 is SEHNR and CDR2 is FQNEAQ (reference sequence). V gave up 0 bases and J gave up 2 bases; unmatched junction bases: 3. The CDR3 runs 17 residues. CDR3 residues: CASSLAQGLAGQETQYF. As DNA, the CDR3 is TGTGCCAGCAGCTTAGCGCAGGGACTAGCGGGACAAGAGACCCAGTACTTC.

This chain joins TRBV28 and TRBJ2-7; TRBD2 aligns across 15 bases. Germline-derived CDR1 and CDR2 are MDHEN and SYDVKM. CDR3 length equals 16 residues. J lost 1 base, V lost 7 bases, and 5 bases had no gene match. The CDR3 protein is CASISGLAGGSYEQYF. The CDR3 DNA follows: TGTGCCAGCATCTCGGGACTAGCGGGAGGATCCTACGAGCAGTACTTC. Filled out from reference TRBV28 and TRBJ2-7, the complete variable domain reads DVKVTQSSRYLVKRTGEKVFLECVQDMDHENMFWYRQDPGLGLRLIYFSYDVKMKEKGDIPEGYSVSREKKERFSLILESASTNQTSMYLCASISGLAGGSYEQYFGPGTRLTVT.

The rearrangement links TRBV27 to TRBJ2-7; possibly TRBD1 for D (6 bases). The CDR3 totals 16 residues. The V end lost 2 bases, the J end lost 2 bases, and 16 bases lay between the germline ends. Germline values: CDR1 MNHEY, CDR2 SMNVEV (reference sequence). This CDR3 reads CASSLTPQGSPYEQYF. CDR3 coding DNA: TGTGCCAGCAGTTTAACCCCGCAGGGGAGCCCCTACGAGCAGTACTTC.

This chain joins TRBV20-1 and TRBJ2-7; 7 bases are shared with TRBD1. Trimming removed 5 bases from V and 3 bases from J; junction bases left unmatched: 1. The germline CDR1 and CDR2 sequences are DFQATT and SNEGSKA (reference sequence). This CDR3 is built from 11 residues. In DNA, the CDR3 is TGCAGTGCTTCAGGGGGCTACGAGCAGTACTTC. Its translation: CSASGGYEQYF.

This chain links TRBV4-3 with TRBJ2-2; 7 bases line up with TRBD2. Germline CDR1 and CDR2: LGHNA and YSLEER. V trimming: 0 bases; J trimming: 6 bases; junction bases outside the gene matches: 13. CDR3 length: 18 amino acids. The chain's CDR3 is CASSQEGLAGVVAGELFF. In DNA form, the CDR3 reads TGCGCCAGCAGCCAAGAAGGCTTGGCGGGAGTGGTCGCCGGGGAGCTGTTTTTT.

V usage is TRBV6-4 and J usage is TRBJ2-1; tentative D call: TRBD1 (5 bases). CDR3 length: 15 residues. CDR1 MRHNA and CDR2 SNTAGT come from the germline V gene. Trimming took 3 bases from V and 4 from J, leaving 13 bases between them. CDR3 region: CASSEGMGQYNEQFF. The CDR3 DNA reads TGTGCCAGCAGTGAGGGTATGGGGCAATACAATGAGCAGTTCTTC.

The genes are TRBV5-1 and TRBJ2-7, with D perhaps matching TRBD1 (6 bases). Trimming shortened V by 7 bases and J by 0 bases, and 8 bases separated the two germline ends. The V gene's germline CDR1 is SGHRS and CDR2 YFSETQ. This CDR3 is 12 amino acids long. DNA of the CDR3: TGCGCCAGCCGGACAGACTCCTACGAGCAGTACTTC. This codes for CASRTDSYEQYF.

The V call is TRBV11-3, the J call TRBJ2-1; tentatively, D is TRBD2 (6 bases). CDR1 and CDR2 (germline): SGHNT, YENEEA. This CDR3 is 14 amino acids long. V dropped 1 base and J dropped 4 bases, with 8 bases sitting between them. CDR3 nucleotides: TGTGCCAGCAGCTTAGCGGGAGAGTACAATGAGCAGTTCTTC. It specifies CASSLAGEYNEQFF.

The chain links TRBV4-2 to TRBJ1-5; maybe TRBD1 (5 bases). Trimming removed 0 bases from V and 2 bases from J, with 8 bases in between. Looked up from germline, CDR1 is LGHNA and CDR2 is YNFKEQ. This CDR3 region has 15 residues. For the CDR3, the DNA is TGTGCCAGCAGCCAAGAAGGGGCTGGCAATCAGCCCCAGCATTTT. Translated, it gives CASSQEGAGNQPQHF.

The CDR3 nucleotides read TGCAGCGGCGGATACTCCGGGACACATACAACCGGGGAGCTGTTTTTT. Its translation is CSGGYSGTHTTGELFF. The gene calls are TRBV29-1 and TRBJ2-2; possible D gene TRBD1, 6 bases. Trimming took off 7 bases at V and 5 bases at J, with 23 bases between the two ends. This CDR3 region has 16 residues. Germline V CDR1 and CDR2: SQVTM, ANQGSEA.

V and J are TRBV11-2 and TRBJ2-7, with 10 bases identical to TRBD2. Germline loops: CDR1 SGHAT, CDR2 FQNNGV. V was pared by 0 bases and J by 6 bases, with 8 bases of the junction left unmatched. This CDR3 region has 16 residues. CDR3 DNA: TGTGCCAGCAGCTTAGATCGCCCAGCGGGAGGGGGCGAGCAGTACTTC. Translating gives CASSLDRPAGGGEQYF.

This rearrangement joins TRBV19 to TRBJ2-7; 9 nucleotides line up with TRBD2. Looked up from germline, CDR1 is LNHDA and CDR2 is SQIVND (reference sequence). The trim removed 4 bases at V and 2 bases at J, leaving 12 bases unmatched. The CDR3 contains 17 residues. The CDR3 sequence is CASSRRGASGDTYEQYF. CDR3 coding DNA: TGTGCCAGTAGTAGGAGAGGCGCTAGCGGGGATACCTACGAGCAGTACTTC. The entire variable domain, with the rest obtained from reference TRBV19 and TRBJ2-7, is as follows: DGGITQSPKYLFRKEGQNVTLSCEQNLNHDAMYWYRQDPGQGLRLIYYSQIVNDFQKGDIAEGYSVSREKKESFPLTVTSAQKNPTAFYLCASSRRGASGDTYEQYFGPGTRLTVT.

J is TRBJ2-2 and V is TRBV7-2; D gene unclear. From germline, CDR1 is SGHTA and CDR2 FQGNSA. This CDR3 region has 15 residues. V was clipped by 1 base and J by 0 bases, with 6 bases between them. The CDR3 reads CASSLGLTNTGELFF. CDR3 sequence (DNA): TGTGCCAGCAGCTTAGGACTGACGAACACCGGGGAGCTGTTTTTT.

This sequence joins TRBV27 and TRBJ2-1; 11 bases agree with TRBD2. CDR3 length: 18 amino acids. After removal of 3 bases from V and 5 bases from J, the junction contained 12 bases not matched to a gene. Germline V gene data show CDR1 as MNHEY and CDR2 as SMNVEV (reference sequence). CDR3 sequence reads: CASSFLTQPGLADNEQFF. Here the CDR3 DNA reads TGTGCCAGCAGTTTCCTTACACAACCGGGACTAGCGGACAATGAGCAGTTCTTC.